The 17 T cell receptor beta chains presented below share a single source sample, sequenced in a study of T cells in Graves' hyperthyroidism and ophthalmopathy (dated by TCRdb to between 2018 and 2020). The library was prepared using multiplex PCR. Instrument used: Illumina HiSeq 2000. The TCR beta CDR3 regions were amplified from RNA transcripts. For the first round of RT-PCR on the TCR CDR3, the HTBI primer set was used together with the Qiagen OneStep RT-PCR kit. Using fastp at Q25 and MiXCR, TCRdb reprocessed the public reads and kept productive beta chains. Rows matching on CDR3 protein sequence are summarized as one entry with the most common DNA and genes. Within this sample are 600,000 to 650,000 distinct CDR3 sequences, with 20% to 25% of them counted one time only. 34% of the sample is in the top ten clones. The sample was blood. These receptors all come from a young man with Graves' ophthalmopathy.

J is TRBJ1-5 and V is TRBV25-1; maybe TRBD1 (5 bases). Germline V gives CDR1 MGHDK, CDR2 SYGVNS. V lost 5 bases, J lost 3 bases, and 17 bases lay in between. The CDR3 is made up of 16 amino acids. CDR3 DNA sequence: TGTGCCAGCAGTCCGCCGGGACCCAACTACAATCAGCCCCAGCATTTT. Its protein is CASSPPGPNYNQPQHF.

This clonotype was counted a few times. The rearrangement uses TRBV12-3 or TRBV12-4 and TRBJ2-1; 7 bases line up with TRBD2. The V and J ends lost 6 bases and 7 bases, in that order; junction bases with no gene match: 9. The CDR3 runs to 14 residues. CDR3 DNA: TGTGCCAGCAGCTTCGGGACTACTGGGAATGAGCAGTTCTTC. This codes for CASSFGTTGNEQFF.

The table lists this clonotype with a few counts. The J gene is TRBJ2-7, the V gene TRBV7-8; 7 bases match TRBD2. The V and J ends lost 5 bases and 2 bases, in that order; junction bases with no gene match: 6. Germline V gene lookup returns CDR1 SGHVS and CDR2 FQNEAQ. This CDR3 region has 14 residues. Here the CDR3 reads CASSAGLFTYEQYF. The CDR3 nucleotides are TGTGCCAGCAGCGCGGGACTATTCACCTACGAGCAGTACTTC.

This clonotype turned up a few times. The chain uses TRBV9 and TRBJ2-3, with 13 bases identical to TRBD2. The J segment lost 4 bases and the V segment lost 3 bases, leaving 5 bases of the junction unmatched. The CDR3 covers 16 residues. Germline CDR1 is SGDLS and CDR2 is YYNGEE. This CDR3 reads CASSETSGRPPDTQYF. CDR3 in DNA: TGTGCCAGCAGCGAGACTAGCGGGAGGCCTCCAGATACGCAGTATTTT.

The chain joins TRBV12-3 or TRBV12-4 to TRBJ1-2, with D possibly matching TRBD1 (6 bases). With 7 bases removed from V and 6 bases from J, the gap between germline ends came to 12 bases. The CDR3 totals 12 residues. This CDR3 reads CASTRTVHGYTF. The CDR3 DNA sequence: TGTGCCAGCACCAGGACAGTTCATGGCTACACCTTC.

The rearrangement links TRBV2 to TRBJ1-3; perhaps TRBD1 as D (5 bases). Germline V gene sequence: CDR1 SNHLY, CDR2 FYNNEI. Between the trimmed V and J ends, which lost 6 bases and 0 bases, there was a span of 9 bases. The CDR3 runs 14 residues. This CDR3 is CASRGLSSGNTIYF. For the CDR3, the DNA is TGTGCCAGCAGGGGACTGAGCTCTGGAAACACCATATATTTT.

This clonotype has only a few counts. A read error may account for a junction end that differs from germline. The chain has TRBV20-1 and TRBJ2-3; either TRBD1 or TRBD2 may supply D (5 bases each). Looked up from germline, CDR1 is DFQATT and CDR2 is SNEGSKA (reference sequence). The length of the CDR3 is 14 residues. CDR3 sequence reads: CSTRDGTTTDTQYF. The CDR3 nucleotides read TGCAGTACTAGAGATGGGACGACCACAGATACGCAGTATTTT.

This clonotype was found a few times. This rearrangement joins TRBV11-2 to TRBJ2-7; the match to TRBD1 covers 11 bases. Germline V gene data show CDR1 as SGHAT and CDR2 as FQNNGV. Trimming at V came to 4 bases and at J to 2 bases, leaving 10 bases not matched to a gene. This CDR3 has 17 amino acids. The CDR3 DNA sequence: TGTGCCAGCAGCTCTGCCGGACAGGGGGCTAGCCCCTACGAGCAGTACTTC. Amino acids: CASSSAGQGASPYEQYF.

This clonotype was seen a few times. V is TRBV6-1 and J is TRBJ1-3; D is possibly TRBD1 (6 bases). The V end lost 4 bases, the J end lost 4 bases, and 11 bases lay between the germline ends. The CDR3 sequence is 14 residues long. CDR1 is MNHNS, CDR2 SASEGT, per germline. The CDR3 reads CASSADRTGNTIYF. CDR3 coding DNA: TGTGCCAGCAGTGCGGACAGAACAGGAAACACCATATATTTT.

This clonotype was counted between two and nine times. The chain employs TRBV27 and TRBJ1-5, with TRBD1 matching 9 bases. Germline CDR1 reads MNHEY; CDR2 reads SMNVEV (reference sequence). Losses at the gene ends were 0 bases for V and 9 bases for J; bases not matched to a gene: 6. The CDR3 loop spans 15 amino acids. DNA for the CDR3: TGTGCCAGCAGTTTATCGGGACAGGGTCTTGCGCCCCAGCATTTT. Its translation: CASSLSGQGLAPQHF.

This clonotype has a handful of counts. The chain links TRBV12-3 or TRBV12-4 to TRBJ1-1; D gene unclear. CDR3 size: 11 residues. V was pared by 5 bases and J by 6 bases, with 7 bases between. CDR3 nucleotides: TGTGCCAGCAGTCCGGCCCCTGAAGCTTTCTTT. Encoded protein: CASSPAPEAFF.

The J gene is TRBJ2-3, the V gene TRBV4-1; TRBD2 agrees at 7 bases. Germline V gene sequence: CDR1 MGHRA, CDR2 YSYEKL. The length of the CDR3 is 16 residues. V dropped 1 base and J dropped 0; count of bases not matched to a gene: 4. The CDR3 DNA reads as TGCGCCAGCAGCCAAGTTAAAGCGGGAAGCACAGATACGCAGTATTTT. This translates into CASSQVKAGSTDTQYF.

In its sample, this clonotype was seen a few times. The rearrangement links TRBV11-2 to TRBJ2-1; D is unclear. CDR3 size: 16 residues. Germline CDR1 is SGHAT and CDR2 is FQNNGV. Trimming removed 3 bases from V and 0 bases from J, with 12 bases in between. The CDR3: CASSFAAVSSYNEQFF. CDR3 DNA sequence: TGTGCCAGCAGCTTCGCCGCGGTATCCTCCTACAATGAGCAGTTCTTC.

This clonotype was seen only a few times. The chain carries TRBV29-1 and TRBJ2-7; no clear D. This CDR3 comprises 14 residues. The germline gives CDR1 SQVTM, CDR2 ANQGSEA. V lost 1 base, J lost 2 bases, and 12 bases lay in between. The CDR3 is CSVEGSGLTYEQYF. DNA of the CDR3: TGCAGCGTTGAAGGGTCAGGTCTAACCTACGAGCAGTACTTC.

This clonotype was observed many times. The chain is built from TRBV20-1 and TRBJ2-7; possibly TRBD2 for D (5 bases). Trimming took off 2 bases at V and 2 bases at J, with 16 bases between the two ends. Germline lookup yields CDR1 DFQATT and CDR2 SNEGSKA (reference sequence). This CDR3 has 15 residues. Written as DNA, the CDR3 is TGCAGTGCTAGAAAGTTTACGGGGAGAGCCTACGAGCAGTACTTC. It is translated as CSARKFTGRAYEQYF.

This chain connects TRBV6-1 to TRBJ1-2; 7 bases line up with TRBD1. This CDR3 has 13 amino acids. V shed 6 bases and J 2 bases; nucleotides not matched to a gene: 3. Per the germline V gene, CDR1 is MNHNS and CDR2 is SASEGT. The CDR3 protein is CASRGRGNYGYTF. CDR3 bases: TGTGCCAGCAGGGGCAGGGGGAACTATGGCTACACCTTC.

This clonotype has more than one count but fewer than ten. The V gene is TRBV3-1, the J gene TRBJ1-2; D gene uncertain. Germline CDR1 reads LGHDT; CDR2 reads YNNKEL (reference sequence). The V end lost 5 bases, the J end lost 3 bases, and 16 bases lay between the germline ends. The CDR3 totals 15 residues. CDR3 bases: TGTGCCAGCAGCACTACCGTGCTTGTTGACTATGGCTACACCTTC. This translates into CASSTTVLVDYGYTF.